This T cell receptor beta chain originates from a study of T cell changes during pregnancy in multiple sclerosis. The germline gives CDR1 LGHNA, CDR2 YSLEER. The CDR3 runs to 17 residues. The germline V and J ends were trimmed by 1 base and 0 bases, with 14 bases remaining between them. This table comes from immunoSEQ multiplex PCR, and its TCRdb copy is limited to in-frame clones, with some not included. Seen here are roughly 110,000 clones, 80% to 95% observed once, and the top ten hold around 0.8%. This material consisted of peripheral blood, taken in the third trimester of pregnancy. This clonotype was obtained from a female donor in good health, enrolled as a control in a pregnancy study. The rearrangement links TRBV4-3 to TRBJ2-3, with D unclear. In DNA, the CDR3 is TGCGCCAGCAGCCAAGTTGTGAGCGCGACTAGCACAGATACGCAGTATTTT. Translation: CASSQVVSATSTDTQYF.